The 25 T cell receptor beta chains listed next were all sequenced from one sample in a study of blood T cell repertoires in COVID-19. TCRdb keeps only in-frame clones here, not all; method: immunoSEQ multiplex PCR. The top ten hold roughly 6.1% of the sample, which has roughly 190,000 clones, around four fifths seen once. Sequencing was performed on peripheral blood. The receptors were sampled from a woman in her 40s with acute or convalescent COVID-19.

The chain uses TRBV29-1 and TRBJ1-1, with D hard to call. V was trimmed by 1 base and J by 5 bases, leaving 14 bases between them. Germline V lookup: CDR1 SQVTM, CDR2 ANQGSEA. The CDR3 is made up of 14 amino acids. The CDR3 DNA is TGCAGCGTTGAAGCCTTAACCGGAGGAACTGAAGCTTTCTTT. Its translation is CSVEALTGGTEAFF.

The genes are TRBV13 and TRBJ2-3; 12 nucleotides match TRBD2. This CDR3 region has 17 residues. Germline-derived CDR1 and CDR2 are PRHDT and FYEKMQ (reference sequence). V shed 6 bases, J shed 2 bases, and the junction held 9 bases outside the gene matches. CDR3 in DNA: TGTGCCAGCAGACCCGGGACTAGCGGGCCCCCCACAGATACGCAGTATTTT. It codes for CASRPGTSGPPTDTQYF. The full variable domain, completed using reference TRBV13 and TRBJ2-3, is AAGVIQSPRHLIKEKRETATLKCYPIPRHDTVYWYQQGPGQDPQFLISFYEKMQSDKGSIPDRFSAQQFSDYHSELNMSSLELGDSALYFCASRPGTSGPPTDTQYFGPGTRLTVL.

This clone was seen a few times. The CDR3 bases are TGTGCCAGCAGCCAAGCCCTAGCGGGAGGTGCAGATACGCAGTATTTT. Protein product: CASSQALAGGADTQYF. The chain couples TRBV4-2 to TRBJ2-3; 11 nucleotides align to TRBD2. The germline gives CDR1 LGHNA, CDR2 YNFKEQ. This CDR3 has 16 amino acids. Germline trimming cut 1 base from V and 4 bases from J; bases unmatched to any gene: 4.

This chain uses TRBV29-1 with TRBJ1-1, with 8 bases lining up with TRBD1. Germline assignment: CDR1 SQVTM and CDR2 ANQGSEA. Trimming cost V 6 bases and J 3 bases; bases outside gene matches: 6. CDR3 length: 13 residues. The CDR3 sequence: CSVQLQGDTEAFF. CDR3 nucleotide sequence: TGCAGCGTACAATTACAGGGGGACACTGAAGCTTTCTTT.

This chain joins TRBV18 and TRBJ2-7; D is perhaps TRBD2 (6 bases). Germline V gene data show CDR1 as KGHSH and CDR2 as LQKENI. This CDR3 has 15 residues. V dropped 8 bases and J dropped 2 bases, with 19 bases sitting between them. The CDR3: CASNQVGGSPYEQYF. CDR3 nucleotide sequence: TGTGCCAGCAACCAGGTGGGGGGTTCCCCCTACGAGCAGTACTTC.

This clone was seen only a few times. The V and J genes are TRBV4-1 and TRBJ2-1; 8 bases map to TRBD2. Germline V gene sequence: CDR1 MGHRA, CDR2 YSYEKL. V shed 1 base, J shed 10 bases, and the junction held 6 bases outside the gene matches. CDR3 size: 14 residues. The CDR3 nucleotides are TGCGCCAGCAGCCAAGGGTTTAGCGGGGAAGAGCAGTTCTTC. Translation gives CASSQGFSGEEQFF.

The V and J genes are TRBV28 and TRBJ1-4; TRBD1 might be the D (5 bases). The CDR3 is 13 residues long. Per germline, CDR1 MDHEN and CDR2 SYDVKM. Deletions cut 2 bases from V and 10 bases from J, with 11 bases between. Here the CDR3 reads CASSLPSGGKLFF. CDR3 DNA sequence: TGTGCCAGCAGTTTACCCTCGGGGGGAAAACTGTTTTTT. Full variable domain (missing parts from reference TRBV28 and TRBJ1-4): DVKVTQSSRYLVKRTGEKVFLECVQDMDHENMFWYRQDPGLGLRLIYFSYDVKMKEKGDIPEGYSVSREKKERFSLILESASTNQTSMYLCASSLPSGGKLFFGSGTQLSVL.

DNA of the CDR3: TGTGCCAGCAGCCCTCGGGACTACACAGATACGCAGTATTTT. Its translation is CASSPRDYTDTQYF. V usage is TRBV9 and J usage is TRBJ2-3; 7 bases line up with TRBD2. CDR1 and CDR2 (germline): SGDLS, YYNGEE. The CDR3 length is 14 residues. The V and J ends lost 4 bases and 2 bases, in that order; junction bases with no gene match: 4.

Remarks on this clone: The sample carries other DNA sequences with the same CDR3. V usage is TRBV7-9 and J usage is TRBJ1-2; D gene uncertain. CDR3 length: 11 residues. Germline values: CDR1 SEHNR, CDR2 FQNEAQ (reference sequence). The V end was cut by 0 bases, the J end by 8 bases, with 4 bases between. The CDR3 region has the DNA TGTGCCAGCAGCTTAGCGGCAGGCTACACCTTC. This sequence encodes CASSLAAGYTF.

The CDR3 nucleotides are TGTGCCAGCAGTTTATCGATCAGTTTAGCGACTGAAGCTTTCTTT. As protein: CASSLSISLATEAFF. The chain has TRBV27 and TRBJ1-1; D gene ambiguous. V lost 0 bases to trimming and J lost 5 bases, with 13 bases between them. Germline-derived CDR1 and CDR2 are MNHEY and SMNVEV (reference sequence). CDR3 length: 15 amino acids.

The CDR3 is CAWTPGGKLFF. In nucleotides, the CDR3 is TGTGCCTGGACACCGGGAGGAAAACTGTTTTTT. The rearrangement uses TRBV30 and TRBJ1-4; D call uncertain. The germline V gene has CDR1 GTSNPN and CDR2 SVGIG (reference sequence). The CDR3 consists of 11 residues. The V gene lost 4 bases and the J gene lost 10 bases, with 10 bases spanning the gap.

The chain employs TRBV5-4 and TRBJ2-3; weak D call: TRBD2 (6 bases). The germline CDR1 and CDR2 sequences are SGHNT and YYREEE (reference sequence). The CDR3 length is 12 residues. V lost 4 bases to trimming and J lost 5 bases, with 8 bases between them. As DNA, the CDR3 is TGTGCCAGCAGCCCGGGAGAAGATACGCAGTATTTT. This gives the protein CASSPGEDTQYF.

The genes are TRBV6-8 and TRBJ2-7; the match to TRBD1 covers 10 bases. After removal of 5 bases from V and 2 bases from J, the junction contained 15 bases not matched to a gene. The CDR3 has 18 residues. Per the germline V gene, CDR1 is MNHGY and CDR2 is SAAAGT. The CDR3: CASSTIQNSGQGTYEQYF. CDR3 bases: TGTGCCAGCAGTACTATACAAAATTCGGGACAGGGGACCTACGAGCAGTACTTC.

The rearrangement links TRBV19 to TRBJ2-1, with 9 bases lining up with TRBD1. CDR1 and CDR2 from the germline V gene are LNHDA and SQIVND (reference sequence). CDR3 length: 15 residues. J was trimmed by 9 bases and V by 1 base; bases with no gene match: 7. In nucleotides, the CDR3 is TGTGCCAGTAGTATAGGTTCAGGGACAGGGAGTGAGCAGTTCTTC. Its protein product is CASSIGSGTGSEQFF.

The chain links TRBV6-1 to TRBJ2-5; possibly TRBD1 for D (6 bases). The CDR3 runs to 14 residues. Trimming removed 2 bases at V and 9 bases at J, with 16 bases between. CDR1 and CDR2 (germline): MNHNS, SASEGT. Here the CDR3 reads CASSEQTGSLSQYF. Here the CDR3 DNA reads TGTGCCAGCAGTGAACAGACAGGTTCATTGTCCCAGTACTTC.

The table lists this clone with a few counts. This chain links TRBV6-6 with TRBJ2-7, with 10 bases lining up with TRBD1. The CDR3 spans 15 residues. The trim removed 5 bases at V and 0 bases at J, leaving 4 bases unmatched. The V gene's germline CDR1 is MNHNY and CDR2 SVGAGI (reference sequence). The CDR3 loop reads CASSLGQGYSYEQYF. The CDR3 DNA is TGTGCCAGCAGTCTGGGACAGGGGTACTCCTACGAGCAGTACTTC.

In DNA form, the CDR3 reads TGTGCCAGCAGCCATAGACAGCCCCTCCAAACTAATGAAAAACTGTTTTTT. This encodes CASSHRQPLQTNEKLFF. The V gene is TRBV7-9, the J gene TRBJ1-4, with D possibly being TRBD1 (5 bases). V shed 5 bases and J shed 1 base, with 17 bases lying between them. Germline loops: CDR1 SEHNR, CDR2 FQNEAQ (reference sequence). This CDR3 is 17 amino acids long.

The chain links TRBV5-4 to TRBJ1-1, with D perhaps matching TRBD1 (6 bases). This CDR3 is 14 amino acids long. Germline V lookup: CDR1 SGHNT, CDR2 YYREEE (reference sequence). V dropped 4 bases and J dropped 1 base, with 11 bases sitting between them. This CDR3 is CASSPSDRNTEAFF. The CDR3 DNA reads as TGTGCCAGCAGCCCATCGGACAGGAACACTGAAGCTTTCTTT.

The chain combines TRBV19 with TRBJ1-3, with TRBD1 identical over 8 bases. The trim removed 4 bases at V and 4 bases at J, leaving 6 bases unmatched. The CDR3 totals 15 residues. CDR1 is LNHDA and CDR2 is SQIVND in the germline V gene (reference sequence). The CDR3 region has the DNA TGTGCCAGTAGTACCGACAGGGGCCCCGGAAACACCATATATTTT. Amino acid sequence: CASSTDRGPGNTIYF.

The V gene is TRBV15, the J gene TRBJ2-1, with TRBD2 as a possible D gene (5 bases). The germline gives CDR1 LNHNV, CDR2 YYDKDF (reference sequence). The length of the CDR3 is 16 residues. Trimming took 3 bases from V and 1 from J, leaving 13 bases between them. CDR3: CATSRTTTSSYNEQFF. For the CDR3, the DNA is TGTGCCACCAGCAGGACTACTACGAGTTCCTACAATGAGCAGTTCTTC.

This clone was seen a few times. The chain joins TRBV19 to TRBJ2-7; the D is unclear. The V gene lost 5 bases and the J gene lost 3 bases, with 11 bases spanning the gap. The CDR3 length is 13 residues. The germline gives CDR1 LNHDA, CDR2 SQIVND (reference sequence). The CDR3 reads CASSLSGRYEQYF. The CDR3 coding sequence is TGTGCCAGTAGTCTCTCAGGCCGCTACGAGCAGTACTTC.

V and J are TRBV7-9 and TRBJ1-1; D is possibly TRBD1 (5 bases). V was shortened by 1 base and J by 7 bases, with 7 bases between the two germline ends. The CDR3 contains 12 residues. The V gene's germline CDR1 is SEHNR and CDR2 FQNEAQ (reference sequence). In nucleotides, the CDR3 is TGTGCCAGCAGCTTAGGGGGCTATGAAGCTTTCTTT. It codes for CASSLGGYEAFF. Full variable domain (rest looked up from reference TRBV7-9 and TRBJ1-1): DTGVSQNPRHKITKRGQNVTFRCDPISEHNRLYWYRQTLGQGPEFLTYFQNEAQLEKSRLLSDRFSAERPKGSFSTLEIQRTEQGDSAMYLCASSLGGYEAFFGQGTRLTVV.

The gene calls are TRBV12-2 and TRBJ2-1; TRBD2, the table's D call, was not compared with the DNA. TRBV12-2 is assigned pseudogene status. The CDR3 length is 15 residues. The CDR3 reads CASRPHRRPYNEQFF. The CDR3 nucleotides read TGTGCAAGTCGCCCTCACCGGCGGCCCTACAATGAGCAGTTCTTC.

This CDR3 reads CASSPRTSGEQYF. CDR3 DNA sequence: TGCGCCAGCAGCCCCCGGACTAGCGGGGAGCAGTACTTC. V gene TRBV4-1 combines with J gene TRBJ2-7, with 11 bases lining up with TRBD2. The CDR3 is 13 amino acids. Losses at the gene ends were 4 bases for V and 7 bases for J; bases not matched to a gene: 3. Looked up from germline, CDR1 is MGHRA and CDR2 is YSYEKL.

This chain links TRBV11-2 with TRBJ1-1, with 8 bases matching TRBD1. Looked up from germline, CDR1 is SGHAT and CDR2 is FQNNGV. The CDR3 runs 15 residues. Losses at the gene ends were 6 bases for V and 3 bases for J; bases not matched to a gene: 9. CDR3 nucleotides: TGTGCCAGCAGAAGAATACAGGGGGGATACACTGAAGCTTTCTTT. Residues: CASRRIQGGYTEAFF.